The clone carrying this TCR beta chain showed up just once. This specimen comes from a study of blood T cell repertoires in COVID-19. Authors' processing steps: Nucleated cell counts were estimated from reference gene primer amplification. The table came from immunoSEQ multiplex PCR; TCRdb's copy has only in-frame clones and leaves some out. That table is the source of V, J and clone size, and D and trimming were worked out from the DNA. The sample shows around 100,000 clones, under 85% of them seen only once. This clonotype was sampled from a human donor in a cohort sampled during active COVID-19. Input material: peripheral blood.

The CDR3 DNA follows: TGTGCCAGCAGCTTACGGCTAGCGGGAGGCACCGGGGAGCTGTTTTTT. This translates into CASSLRLAGGTGELFF. The genes are TRBV5-5 and TRBJ2-2; 11 bases are shared with TRBD2. Per the germline V gene, CDR1 is SGHKS and CDR2 is YYEKEE (reference sequence). CDR3 length equals 16 residues. The V segment lost 2 bases and the J segment 4 bases; nucleotides outside the gene matches: 4.